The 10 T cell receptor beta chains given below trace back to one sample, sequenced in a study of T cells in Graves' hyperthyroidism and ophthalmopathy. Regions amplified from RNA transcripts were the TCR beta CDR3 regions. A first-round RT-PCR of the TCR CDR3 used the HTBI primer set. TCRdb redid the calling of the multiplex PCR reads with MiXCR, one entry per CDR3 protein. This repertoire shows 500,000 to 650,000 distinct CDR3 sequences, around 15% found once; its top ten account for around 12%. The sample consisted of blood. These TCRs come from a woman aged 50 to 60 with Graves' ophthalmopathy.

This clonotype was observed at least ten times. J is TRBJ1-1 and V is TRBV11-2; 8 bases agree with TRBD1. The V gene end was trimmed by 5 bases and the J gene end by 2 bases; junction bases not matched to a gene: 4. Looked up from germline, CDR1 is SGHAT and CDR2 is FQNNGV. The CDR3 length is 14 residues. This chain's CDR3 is CASSRDRINTEAFF. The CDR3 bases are TGTGCCAGCAGCCGGGACAGGATAAACACTGAAGCTTTCTTT.

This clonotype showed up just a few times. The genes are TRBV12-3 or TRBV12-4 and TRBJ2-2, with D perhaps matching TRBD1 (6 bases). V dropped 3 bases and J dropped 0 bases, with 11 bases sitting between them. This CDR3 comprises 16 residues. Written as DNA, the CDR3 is TGTGCCAGCAGTTTTTCTGGGGGCTCGAACACCGGGGAGCTGTTTTTT. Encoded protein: CASSFSGGSNTGELFF.

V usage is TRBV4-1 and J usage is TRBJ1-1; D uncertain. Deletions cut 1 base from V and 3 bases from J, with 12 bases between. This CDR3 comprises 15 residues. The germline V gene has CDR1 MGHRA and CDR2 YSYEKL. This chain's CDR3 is CASSQAKGVYTEAFF. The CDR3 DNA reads TGCGCCAGCAGCCAAGCAAAGGGAGTGTACACTGAAGCTTTCTTT.

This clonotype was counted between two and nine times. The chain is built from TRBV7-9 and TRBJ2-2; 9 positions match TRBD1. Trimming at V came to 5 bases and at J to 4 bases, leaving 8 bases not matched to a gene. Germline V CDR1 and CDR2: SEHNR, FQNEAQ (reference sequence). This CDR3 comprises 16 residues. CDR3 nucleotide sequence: TGTGCCAGCAGCCATGGACAGGGGATCGGCACCGGGGAGCTGTTTTTT. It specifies CASSHGQGIGTGELFF.

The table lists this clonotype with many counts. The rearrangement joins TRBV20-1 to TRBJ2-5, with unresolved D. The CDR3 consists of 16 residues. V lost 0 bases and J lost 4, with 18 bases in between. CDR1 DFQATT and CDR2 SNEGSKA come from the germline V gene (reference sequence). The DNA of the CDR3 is TGCAGTGCTAGAGATTATTGGGCCTTAAAGGGAGAGACCCAGTACTTC. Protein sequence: CSARDYWALKGETQYF.

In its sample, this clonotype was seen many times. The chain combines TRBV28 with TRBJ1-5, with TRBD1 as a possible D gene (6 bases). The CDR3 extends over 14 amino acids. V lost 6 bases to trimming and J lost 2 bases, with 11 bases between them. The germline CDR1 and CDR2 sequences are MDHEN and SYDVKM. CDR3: CASRPGQRNQPQHF. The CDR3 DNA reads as TGTGCCAGCAGACCCGGACAGCGCAATCAGCCCCAGCATTTT.

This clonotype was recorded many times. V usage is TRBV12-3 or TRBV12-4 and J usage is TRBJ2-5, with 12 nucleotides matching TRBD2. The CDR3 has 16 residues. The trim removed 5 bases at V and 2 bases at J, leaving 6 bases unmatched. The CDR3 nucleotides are TGTGCCAGCAGTCCACTAGCGGGGGGTTTACAAGAGACCCAGTACTTC. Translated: CASSPLAGGLQETQYF.

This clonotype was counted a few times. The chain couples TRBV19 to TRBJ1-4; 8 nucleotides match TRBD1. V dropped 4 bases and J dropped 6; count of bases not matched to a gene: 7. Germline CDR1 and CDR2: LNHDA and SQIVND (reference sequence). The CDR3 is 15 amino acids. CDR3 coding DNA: TGTGCCAGTAGTACTTACAGGGGGAGAGATGAAAAACTGTTTTTT. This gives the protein CASSTYRGRDEKLFF. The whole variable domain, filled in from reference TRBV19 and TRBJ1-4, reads DGGITQSPKYLFRKEGQNVTLSCEQNLNHDAMYWYRQDPGQGLRLIYYSQIVNDFQKGDIAEGYSVSREKKESFPLTVTSAQKNPTAFYLCASSTYRGRDEKLFFGSGTQLSVL.

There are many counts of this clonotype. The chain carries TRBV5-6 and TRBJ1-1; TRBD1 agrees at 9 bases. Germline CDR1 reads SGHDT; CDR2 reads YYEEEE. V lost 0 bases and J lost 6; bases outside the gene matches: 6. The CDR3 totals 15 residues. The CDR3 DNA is TGTGCCAGCAGCTTGGTAAGGGACAGGGACTCTGAAGCTTTCTTT. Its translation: CASSLVRDRDSEAFF.

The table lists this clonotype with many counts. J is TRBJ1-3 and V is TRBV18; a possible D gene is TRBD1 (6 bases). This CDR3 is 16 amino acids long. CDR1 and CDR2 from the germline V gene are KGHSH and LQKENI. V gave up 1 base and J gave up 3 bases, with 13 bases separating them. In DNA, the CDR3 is TGTGCCAGCTCACCACTAACAGGGTCCGATGGAAACACCATATATTTT. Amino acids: CASSPLTGSDGNTIYF.